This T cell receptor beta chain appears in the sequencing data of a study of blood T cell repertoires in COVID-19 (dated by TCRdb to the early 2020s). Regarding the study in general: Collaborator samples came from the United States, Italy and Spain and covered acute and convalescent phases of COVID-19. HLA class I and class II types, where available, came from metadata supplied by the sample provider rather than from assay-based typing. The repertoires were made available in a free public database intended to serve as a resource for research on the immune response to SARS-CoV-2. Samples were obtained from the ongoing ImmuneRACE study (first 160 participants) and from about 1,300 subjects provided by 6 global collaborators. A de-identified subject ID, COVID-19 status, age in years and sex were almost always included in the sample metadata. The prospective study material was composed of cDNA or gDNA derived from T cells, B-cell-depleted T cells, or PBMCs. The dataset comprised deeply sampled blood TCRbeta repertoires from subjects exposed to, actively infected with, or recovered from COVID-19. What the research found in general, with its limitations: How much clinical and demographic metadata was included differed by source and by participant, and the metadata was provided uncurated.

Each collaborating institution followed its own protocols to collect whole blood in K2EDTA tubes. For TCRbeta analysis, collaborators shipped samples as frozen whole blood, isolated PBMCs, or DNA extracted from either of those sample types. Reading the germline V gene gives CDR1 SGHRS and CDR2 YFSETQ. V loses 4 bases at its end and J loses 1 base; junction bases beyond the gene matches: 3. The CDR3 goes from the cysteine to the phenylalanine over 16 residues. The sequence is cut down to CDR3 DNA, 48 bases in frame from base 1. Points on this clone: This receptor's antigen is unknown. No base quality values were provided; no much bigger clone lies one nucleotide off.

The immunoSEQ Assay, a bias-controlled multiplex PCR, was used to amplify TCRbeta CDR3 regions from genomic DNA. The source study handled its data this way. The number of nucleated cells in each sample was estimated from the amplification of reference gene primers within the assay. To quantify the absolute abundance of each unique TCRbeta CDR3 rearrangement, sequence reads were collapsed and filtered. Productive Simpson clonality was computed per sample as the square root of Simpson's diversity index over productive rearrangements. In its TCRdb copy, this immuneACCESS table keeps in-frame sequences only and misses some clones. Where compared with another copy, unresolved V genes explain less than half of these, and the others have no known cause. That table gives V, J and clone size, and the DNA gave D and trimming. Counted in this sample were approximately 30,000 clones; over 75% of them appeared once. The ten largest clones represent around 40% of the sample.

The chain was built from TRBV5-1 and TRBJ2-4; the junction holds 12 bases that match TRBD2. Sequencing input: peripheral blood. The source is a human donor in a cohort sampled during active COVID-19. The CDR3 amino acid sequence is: CASSRTSGGAKNIQYF. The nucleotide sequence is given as TGCGCCAGCAGCCGCACTAGCGGGGGGGCCAAAAACATTCAGTACTTC.